This T cell receptor beta chain was sequenced in a study of cytomegalovirus exposure and HLA in healthy donors. Background on the study: Out of 398 genotyped donors, roughly 83% belonged to the Caucasian-associated ancestry cluster.

Primers: 60 Vbeta forward and 13 Jbeta reverse. Only in-frame clones appear in the TCRdb table, and some are missing; sequencing was by immunoSEQ multiplex PCR. The data hold roughly 160,000 clones, with 79% observed a single time. CDR3 length equals 15 residues. V was clipped by 3 bases and J by 3 bases, with 13 bases between them. Germline V gene sequence: CDR1 SGHTS, CDR2 YDEGEE. Remarks on this clone: Antigen specificity is unknown.

General study findings and limits: A few chains tied to CMV proved CMV antigen-specific in vitro. When the data were analyzed later, several of the most significant clusters appeared to be linked to common viral pathogens.

Sequenced material: PBMCs. This chain links TRBV5-8 with TRBJ2-4, with TRBD1 as a possible D gene (6 bases). This clonotype originated in a man aged 35-49 years in good health and CMV-seronegative. Here the CDR3 reads CASSSEQGDKNIQYF. The DNA of the CDR3 is TGTGCCAGCAGCTCCGAACAGGGAGACAAAAACATTCAGTACTTC. Filled out from reference TRBV5-8 and TRBJ2-4, the complete variable domain reads EAGVTQSPTHLIKTRGQQATLRCSPISGHTSVYWYQQALGLGLQFLLWYDEGEERNRGNFPPRFSGRQFPNYSSELNVNALELEDSALYLCASSSEQGDKNIQYFGAGTRLSVL.